This entry describes one T cell receptor beta chain. What it recognizes is unknown. These data come from a study of cytomegalovirus exposure and HLA in healthy donors. The PCR used 60 Vbeta and 13 Jbeta primers. Clones were sequenced by immunoSEQ multiplex PCR, and TCRdb holds only the in-frame ones, with some missing. Of 100,000 to 150,000 clones detected, around 75% appear once; the ten largest clones hold about 3.3%. Whole-study results and caveats: The majority of TCR sequences were rare, yet some public TCRs appeared in many donors. Only CMV serostatus was available as immune exposure information.

V was clipped by 8 bases and J by 0 bases, with 8 bases between them. Germline-derived CDR1 and CDR2 are MNHEY and SMNVEV (reference sequence). CDR3 length equals 12 residues. The chain has TRBV27 and TRBJ2-7; weak D call: TRBD1 (5 bases). The sample was PBMCs. The clonotype comes from a woman in her 50s in good health and CMV-seronegative. The CDR3 bases are TGTGCCAGCTCCAGGGACTCCTACGAGCAGTACTTC. Translated: CASSRDSYEQYF.